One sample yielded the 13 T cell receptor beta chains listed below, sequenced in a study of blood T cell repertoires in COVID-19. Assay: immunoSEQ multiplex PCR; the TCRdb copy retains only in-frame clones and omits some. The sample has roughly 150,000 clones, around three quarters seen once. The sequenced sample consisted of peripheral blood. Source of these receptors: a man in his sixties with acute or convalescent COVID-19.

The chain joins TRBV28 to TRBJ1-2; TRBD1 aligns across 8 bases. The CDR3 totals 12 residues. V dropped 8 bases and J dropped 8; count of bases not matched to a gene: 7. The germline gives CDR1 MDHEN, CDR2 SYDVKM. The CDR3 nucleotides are TGTGCCAGCCGGACAGGGCTCAACGGCTACACCTTC. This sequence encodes CASRTGLNGYTF.

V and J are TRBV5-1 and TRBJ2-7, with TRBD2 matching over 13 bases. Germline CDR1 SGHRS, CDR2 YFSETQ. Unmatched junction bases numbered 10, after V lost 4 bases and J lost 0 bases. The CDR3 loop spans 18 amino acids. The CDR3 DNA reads TGCGCCAGCAGCCAAGGACTAGCGGGAGCGAACCCCTCCTACGAGCAGTACTTC. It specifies CASSQGLAGANPSYEQYF.

The CDR3 region is CASSSFGGWTRDTQYF. DNA of the CDR3: TGTGCCAGCAGCTCCTTTGGTGGTTGGACTAGAGATACGCAGTATTTT. The J gene is TRBJ2-3, the V gene TRBV7-9, with 7 bases lining up with TRBD2. The J segment lost 5 bases and the V segment lost 4 bases, leaving 12 bases of the junction unmatched. Germline assignment: CDR1 SEHNR and CDR2 FQNEAQ (reference sequence). This CDR3 region has 16 residues.

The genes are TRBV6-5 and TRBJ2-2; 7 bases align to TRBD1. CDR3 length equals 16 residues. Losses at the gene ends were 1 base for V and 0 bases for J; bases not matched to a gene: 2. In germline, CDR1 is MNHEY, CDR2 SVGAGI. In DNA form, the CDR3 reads TGTGCCAGCAGTTACTACAGGGGAACGAACACCGGGGAGCTGTTTTTT. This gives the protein CASSYYRGTNTGELFF.

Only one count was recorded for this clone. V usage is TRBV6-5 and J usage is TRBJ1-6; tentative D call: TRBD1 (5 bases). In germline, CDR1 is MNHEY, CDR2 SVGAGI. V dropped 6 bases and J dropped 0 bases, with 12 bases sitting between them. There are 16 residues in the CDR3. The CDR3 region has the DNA TGTGCCAGCAGATACAGGAGACGCTCCTATAATTCACCCCTCCACTTT. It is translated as CASRYRRRSYNSPLHF.

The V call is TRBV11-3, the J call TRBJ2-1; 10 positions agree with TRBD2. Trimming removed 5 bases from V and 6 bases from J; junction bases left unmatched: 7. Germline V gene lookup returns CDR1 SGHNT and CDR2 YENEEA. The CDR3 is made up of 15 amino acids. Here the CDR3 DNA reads TGTGCCAGCAGCCCGCTAGCGGGAGTAGGCAATGAGCAGTTCTTC. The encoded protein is CASSPLAGVGNEQFF.

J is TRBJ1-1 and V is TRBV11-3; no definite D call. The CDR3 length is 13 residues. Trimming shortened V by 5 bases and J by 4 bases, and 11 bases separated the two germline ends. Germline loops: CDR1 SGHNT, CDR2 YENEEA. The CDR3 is CASSTGFGTEAFF. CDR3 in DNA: TGTGCCAGCAGCACTGGTTTTGGCACTGAAGCTTTCTTT.

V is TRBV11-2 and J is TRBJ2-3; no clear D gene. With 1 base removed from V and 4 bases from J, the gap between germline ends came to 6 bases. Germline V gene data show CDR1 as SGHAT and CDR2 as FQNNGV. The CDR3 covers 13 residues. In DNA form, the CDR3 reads TGTGCCAGCAGCTTAGTCCCGGCAGATACGCAGTATTTT. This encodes CASSLVPADTQYF.

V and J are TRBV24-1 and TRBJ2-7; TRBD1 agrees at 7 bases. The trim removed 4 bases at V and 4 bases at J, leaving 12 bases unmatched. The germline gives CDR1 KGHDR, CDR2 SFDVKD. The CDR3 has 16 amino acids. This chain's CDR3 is CATSDNRQGSGYEQYF. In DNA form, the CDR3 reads TGTGCCACCAGTGACAACAGACAGGGTTCGGGATACGAGCAGTACTTC.

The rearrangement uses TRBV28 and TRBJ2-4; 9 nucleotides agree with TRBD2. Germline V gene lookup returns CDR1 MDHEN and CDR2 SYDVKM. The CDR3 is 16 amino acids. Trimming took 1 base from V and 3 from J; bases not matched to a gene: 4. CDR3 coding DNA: TGTGCCAGCAGTTTATTGGGGACTAGCTACAAAAACATTCAGTACTTC. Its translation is CASSLLGTSYKNIQYF.

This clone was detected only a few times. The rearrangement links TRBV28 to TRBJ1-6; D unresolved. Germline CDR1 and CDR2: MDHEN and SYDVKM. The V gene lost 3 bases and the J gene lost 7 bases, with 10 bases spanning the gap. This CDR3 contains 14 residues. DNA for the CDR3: TGTGCCAGCAGTTTTTTCCAGGAAAATTCACCCCTCCACTTT. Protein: CASSFFQENSPLHF.

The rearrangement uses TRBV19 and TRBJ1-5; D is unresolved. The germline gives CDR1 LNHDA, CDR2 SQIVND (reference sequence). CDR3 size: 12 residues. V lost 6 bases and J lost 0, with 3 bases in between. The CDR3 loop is CASSYSNQPQHF. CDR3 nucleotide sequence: TGTGCCAGTAGCTATAGCAATCAGCCCCAGCATTTT. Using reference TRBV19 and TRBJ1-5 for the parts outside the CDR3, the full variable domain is DGGITQSPKYLFRKEGQNVTLSCEQNLNHDAMYWYRQDPGQGLRLIYYSQIVNDFQKGDIAEGYSVSREKKESFPLTVTSAQKNPTAFYLCASSYSNQPQHFGDGTRLSIL.

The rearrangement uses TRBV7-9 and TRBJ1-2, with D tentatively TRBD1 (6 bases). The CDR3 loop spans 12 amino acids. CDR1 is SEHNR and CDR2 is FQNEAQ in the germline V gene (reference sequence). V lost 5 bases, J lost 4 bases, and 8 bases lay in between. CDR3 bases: TGTGCCAGCAGCACGGACAGCTATGGCTACACCTTC. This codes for CASSTDSYGYTF.